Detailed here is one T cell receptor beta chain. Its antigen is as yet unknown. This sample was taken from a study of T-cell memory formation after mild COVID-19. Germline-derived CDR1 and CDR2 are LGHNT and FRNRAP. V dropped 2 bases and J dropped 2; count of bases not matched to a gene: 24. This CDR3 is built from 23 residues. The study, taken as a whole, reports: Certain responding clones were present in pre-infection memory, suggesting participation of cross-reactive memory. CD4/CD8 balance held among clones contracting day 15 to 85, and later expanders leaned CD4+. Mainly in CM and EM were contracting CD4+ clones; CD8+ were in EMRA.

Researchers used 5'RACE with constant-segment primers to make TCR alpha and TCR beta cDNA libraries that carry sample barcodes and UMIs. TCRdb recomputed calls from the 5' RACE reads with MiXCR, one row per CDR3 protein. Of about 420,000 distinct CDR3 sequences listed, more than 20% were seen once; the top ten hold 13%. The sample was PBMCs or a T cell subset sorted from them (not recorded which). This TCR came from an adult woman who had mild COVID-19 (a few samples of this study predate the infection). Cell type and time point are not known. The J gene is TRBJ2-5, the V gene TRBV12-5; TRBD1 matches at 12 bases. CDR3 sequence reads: CASGLTLKAGTGGYHLTQETQYF. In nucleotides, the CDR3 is TGTGCTAGTGGTTTGACACTCAAAGCCGGGACAGGGGGCTACCACCTCACTCAAGAGACCCAGTACTTC.